A selection of T cell receptor beta chains follows, all from one sample in a study of technical replicates of blood from a few donors. Repertoires were generated with immunoSEQ multiplex PCR, while TCRdb's copy carries only in-frame clones and drops some. This sample has tens of thousands of clones, with more than 85% found just once. The sample taken for sequencing was PBMCs. The receptors shown here come from a human donor in good health. Some clones in this sample may be carry-over from other donors' samples. CDR3s include the opening cysteine and the closing phenylalanine or tryptophan. D genes are given only for firm matches. A row's size may be missing; if present it is once, few, many or a size class.

d_call | j_call | v_call | clone_size | cdr3_aa | cdr3_nt
NA | TRBJ2-1 | TRBV15 | NA | CATSRGGRFSYNEQFF | TGTGCCACCAGCAGAGGAGGGCGCTTTTCCTACAATGAGCAGTTCTTC
TRBD2 | TRBJ2-5 | TRBV4-3 | once | CASSQGRLAGQETQYF | TGCGCCAGCAGCCAAGGCCGACTAGCGGGGCAAGAGACCCAGTACTTC
TRBD1 | TRBJ1-2 | TRBV19 | NA | CATLGRDRGRGYTF | TGTGCCACCCTGGGGAGGGACAGGGGACGGGGCTACACCTTC
NA | TRBJ1-2 | TRBV4-3 | NA | CASSQDPLDYGYTF | TGCGCCAGCAGCCAAGATCCCCTTGACTATGGCTACACCTTC
NA | TRBJ2-1 | TRBV9 | NA | CASSVEIAPVGGEQFF | TGTGCCAGCAGCGTCGAAATAGCCCCCGTTGGAGGTGAGCAGTTCTTC
TRBD2 | TRBJ2-7 | TRBV29-1 | NA | CSVTTSVPYEQYF | TGCAGCGTTACGACTAGCGTTCCCTACGAGCAGTACTTC
TRBD1 | TRBJ1-4 | TRBV18 | once | CASSPSIATGQEGEKLFF | TGTGCCAGCTCACCTTCAATAGCTACCGGACAGGAGGGTGAAAAACTGTTTTTT
TRBD2 | TRBJ2-3 | TRBV7-2 | NA | CASSLRLAPDTQYF | TGTGCCAGCAGCTTGAGACTAGCCCCCGATACGCAGTATTTT
NA | TRBJ1-2 | TRBV7-2 | NA | CASSLRQASNYGYTF | TGTGCCAGCAGCTTAAGGCAGGCCTCTAACTATGGCTACACCTTC
NA | TRBJ1-4 | TRBV14 | NA | CASSLRVTSTNEKLFF | TGTGCCAGCAGCCTCCGAGTTACCTCAACTAATGAAAAACTGTTTTTT
TRBD2 | TRBJ2-1 | TRBV5-1 | NA | CASSLTSGGTAEQFF | TGCGCCAGCAGCCTAACTAGCGGGGGTACGGCGGAGCAGTTCTTC
NA | TRBJ1-2 | TRBV2 | NA | CASSGRGVGYGYTF | TGTGCCAGCAGTGGTCGGGGGGTGGGCTATGGCTACACCTTC
TRBD1 | TRBJ2-7 | TRBV5-1 | NA | CASSNQGVSYEQYF | TGCGCCAGCAGCAACCAGGGGGTTTCGTACGAGCAGTACTTC
NA | TRBJ2-3 | TRBV5-6 | once | CASSPPGTDTQYF | TGTGCCAGCAGCCCGCCGGGGACAGATACGCAGTATTTT
TRBD1 | TRBJ1-5 | TRBV25-1 | once | CASSGTGMNQPQHF | TGTGCCAGCAGTGGGACAGGGATGAATCAGCCCCAGCATTTT
TRBD1 | TRBJ2-7 | TRBV10-3 | NA | CAISRDSNEQYF | TGTGCCATCAGTCGGGACAGCAACGAGCAGTACTTC